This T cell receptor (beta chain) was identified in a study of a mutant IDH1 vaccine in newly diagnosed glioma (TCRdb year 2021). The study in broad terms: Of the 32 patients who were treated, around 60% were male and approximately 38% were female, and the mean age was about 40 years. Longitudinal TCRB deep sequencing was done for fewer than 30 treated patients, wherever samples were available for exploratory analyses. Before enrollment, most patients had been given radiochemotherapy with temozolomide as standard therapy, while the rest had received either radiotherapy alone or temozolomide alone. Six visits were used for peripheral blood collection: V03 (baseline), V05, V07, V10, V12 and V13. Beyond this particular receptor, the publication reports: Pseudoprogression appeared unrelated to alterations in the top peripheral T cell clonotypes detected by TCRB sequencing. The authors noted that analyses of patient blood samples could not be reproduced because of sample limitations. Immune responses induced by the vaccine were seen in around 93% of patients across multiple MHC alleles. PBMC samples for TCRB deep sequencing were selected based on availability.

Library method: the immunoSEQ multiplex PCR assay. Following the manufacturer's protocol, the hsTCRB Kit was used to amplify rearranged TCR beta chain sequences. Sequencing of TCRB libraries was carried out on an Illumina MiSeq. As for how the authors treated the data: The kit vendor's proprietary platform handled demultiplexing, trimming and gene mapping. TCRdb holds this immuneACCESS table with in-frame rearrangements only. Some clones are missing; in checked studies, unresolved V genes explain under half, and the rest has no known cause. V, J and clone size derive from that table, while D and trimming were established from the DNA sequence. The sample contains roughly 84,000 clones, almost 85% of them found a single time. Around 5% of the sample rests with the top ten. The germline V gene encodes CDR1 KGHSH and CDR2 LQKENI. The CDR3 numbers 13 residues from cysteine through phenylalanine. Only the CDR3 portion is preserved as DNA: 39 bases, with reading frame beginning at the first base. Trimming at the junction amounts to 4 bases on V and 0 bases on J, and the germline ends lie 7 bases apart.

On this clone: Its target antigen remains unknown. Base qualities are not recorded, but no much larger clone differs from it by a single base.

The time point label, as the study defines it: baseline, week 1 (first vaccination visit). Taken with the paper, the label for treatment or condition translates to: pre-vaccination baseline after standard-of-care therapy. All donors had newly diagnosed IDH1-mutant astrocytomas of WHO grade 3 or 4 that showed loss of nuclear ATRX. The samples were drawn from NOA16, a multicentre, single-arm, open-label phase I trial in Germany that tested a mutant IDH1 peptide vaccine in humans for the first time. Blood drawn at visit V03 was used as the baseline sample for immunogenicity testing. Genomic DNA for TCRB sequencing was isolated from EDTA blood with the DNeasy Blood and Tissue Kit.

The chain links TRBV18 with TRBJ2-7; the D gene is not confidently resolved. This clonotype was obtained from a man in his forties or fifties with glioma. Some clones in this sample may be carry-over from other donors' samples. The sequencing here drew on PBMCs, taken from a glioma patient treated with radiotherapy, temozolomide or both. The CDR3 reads CASSHESSYEQYF. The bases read TGTGCCAGCTCACACGAAAGCTCCTACGAGCAGTACTTC.